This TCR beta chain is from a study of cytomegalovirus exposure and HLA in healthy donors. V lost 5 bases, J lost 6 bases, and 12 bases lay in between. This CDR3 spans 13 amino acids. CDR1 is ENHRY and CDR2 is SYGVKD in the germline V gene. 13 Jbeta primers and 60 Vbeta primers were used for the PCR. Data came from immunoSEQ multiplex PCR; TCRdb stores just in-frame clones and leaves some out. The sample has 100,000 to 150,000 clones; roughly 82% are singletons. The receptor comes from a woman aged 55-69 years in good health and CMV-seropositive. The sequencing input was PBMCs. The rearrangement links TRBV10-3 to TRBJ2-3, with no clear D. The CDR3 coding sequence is TGTGCCATCAGTTTCAGCGTAGGCGATACGCAGTATTTT. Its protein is CAISFSVGDTQYF.